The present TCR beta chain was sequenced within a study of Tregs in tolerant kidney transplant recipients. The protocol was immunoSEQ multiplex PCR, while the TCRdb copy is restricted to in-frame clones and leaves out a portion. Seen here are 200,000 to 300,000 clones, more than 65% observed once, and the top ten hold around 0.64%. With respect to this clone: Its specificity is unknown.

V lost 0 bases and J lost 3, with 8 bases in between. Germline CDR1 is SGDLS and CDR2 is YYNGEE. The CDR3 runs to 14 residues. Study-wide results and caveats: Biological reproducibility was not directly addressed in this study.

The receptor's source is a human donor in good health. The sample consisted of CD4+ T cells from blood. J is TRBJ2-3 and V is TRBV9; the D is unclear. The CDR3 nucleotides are TGTGCCAGCAGCGTAGGCCGTGTGACAGATACGCAGTATTTT. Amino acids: CASSVGRVTDTQYF.